The 32 T cell receptor beta chains below come from one sample, sequenced in a study of blood T cell repertoires in COVID-19. Produced via immunoSEQ multiplex PCR; TCRdb's table is partial and in-frame only. This sample has over 200,000 clones; 70% to 90% occur once, and the top ten carry 10% to 15%. The sample consisted of peripheral blood. The receptor source for this set is a woman between 18 and 30 years old who had recovered from COVID-19.

The V and J genes are TRBV25-1 and TRBJ2-7; 7 bases align to TRBD1. V lost 8 bases to trimming and J lost 4 bases; unmatched junction nucleotides: 14. Germline CDR1 and CDR2: MGHDK and SYGVNS. There are 15 residues in the CDR3. CDR3 coding DNA: TGTGCCAGCTCCGGACAGGACGGGATGATATACGAGCAGTACTTC. This encodes CASSGQDGMIYEQYF.

The gene calls are TRBV6-2 or TRBV6-3 and TRBJ2-3; 11 nucleotides agree with TRBD2. V trimming: 0 bases; J trimming: 2 bases; junction bases outside the gene matches: 7. CDR1 is MNHEY and CDR2 is SVGEGT in the germline V gene. The CDR3 consists of 18 residues. This CDR3 reads CASSYSSVAGGSTDTQYF. Here the CDR3 DNA reads TGTGCCAGCAGTTACTCGAGTGTAGCGGGGGGGTCCACAGATACGCAGTATTTT.

This clone was picked up one time. The chain joins TRBV6-5 to TRBJ1-6; D unresolved. The V end was cut by 8 bases, the J end by 5 bases, with 13 bases between. The CDR3 has 14 amino acids. The germline gives CDR1 MNHEY, CDR2 SVGAGI. Written as DNA, the CDR3 is TGTGCCAGCTCGCGGTTGGCTAATAATTCACCCCTCCACTTT. It encodes CASSRLANNSPLHF.

This rearrangement joins TRBV7-6 to TRBJ1-1; TRBD1 agrees at 9 bases. The CDR3 covers 14 residues. The V and J ends lost 5 bases and 0 bases, in that order; junction bases with no gene match: 1. Germline V gene lookup returns CDR1 SGHVS and CDR2 FNYEAQ. CDR3 DNA: TGTGCCAGCAGCGGACAGGGGATGAACACTGAAGCTTTCTTT. It is translated as CASSGQGMNTEAFF.

V gene TRBV7-9 combines with J gene TRBJ1-1, with D possibly TRBD1 on 5 matching bases. The germline V gene has CDR1 SEHNR and CDR2 FQNEAQ (reference sequence). V dropped 5 bases and J dropped 0 bases, with 16 bases sitting between them. This CDR3 is built from 16 residues. Here the CDR3 reads CASSIPGGRMNTEAFF. DNA of the CDR3: TGTGCCAGCAGCATTCCGGGGGGGAGGATGAACACTGAAGCTTTCTTT. The full variable domain, completed using reference TRBV7-9 and TRBJ1-1, is DTGVSQNPRHKITKRGQNVTFRCDPISEHNRLYWYRQTLGQGPEFLTYFQNEAQLEKSRLLSDRFSAERPKGSFSTLEIQRTEQGDSAMYLCASSIPGGRMNTEAFFGQGTRLTVV.

The chain carries TRBV6-5 and TRBJ2-7; possible D gene TRBD2, 6 bases. Trimming took off 2 bases at V and 0 bases at J, with 14 bases between the two ends. CDR1 MNHEY and CDR2 SVGAGI come from the germline V gene. CDR3 length equals 16 residues. For the CDR3, the DNA is TGTGCCAGCAGTTACCTTTCCGGGGGAAGCTCCTACGAGCAGTACTTC. It codes for CASSYLSGGSSYEQYF.

This clone was picked up one time. The chain is built from TRBV29-1 and TRBJ1-1, with 8 bases fitting TRBD1. Germline V gene sequence: CDR1 SQVTM, CDR2 ANQGSEA. The CDR3 has 15 amino acids. The V and J ends lost 7 bases and 0 bases, in that order; junction bases with no gene match: 10. CDR3 bases: TGCAGCGCATCTTGGACAGGGAACATGAACACTGAAGCTTTCTTT. It yields the protein CSASWTGNMNTEAFF.

The chain carries TRBV4-1 and TRBJ2-5; 7 nucleotides line up with TRBD2. The CDR3 length is 17 residues. With 0 bases clipped from V and 5 bases from J, the junction kept 12 bases outside the gene matches. Germline CDR1 MGHRA, CDR2 YSYEKL. CDR3 region: CASSQDSAGVLQETQYF. For the CDR3, the DNA is TGCGCCAGCAGCCAAGATAGTGCGGGAGTCCTCCAGGAGACCCAGTACTTC.

This sequence joins TRBV20-1 and TRBJ2-7; 10 bases agree with TRBD2. V was clipped by 3 bases and J by 3 bases; unmatched bases: 8. This CDR3 contains 15 residues. The germline CDR1 and CDR2 sequences are DFQATT and SNEGSKA (reference sequence). The CDR3 is CSASSSGGTYYEQYF. The DNA for the CDR3 is TGCAGTGCTAGTAGTAGCGGGGGGACCTACTACGAGCAGTACTTC.

The chain links TRBV7-2 to TRBJ2-1; 8 bases are a match to TRBD2. Germline CDR1 SGHTA, CDR2 FQGNSA. V was pared by 7 bases and J by 9 bases, with 11 bases of the junction left unmatched. CDR3 length: 14 amino acids. The CDR3 coding sequence is TGTGCCAGCACCCCGGGACTAGAAGGTGGTGAGCAGTTCTTC. Amino acids: CASTPGLEGGEQFF.

The chain recombines TRBV11-2 with TRBJ1-2; D remains unclear. The V gene lost 5 bases and the J gene lost 7 bases, with 14 bases spanning the gap. CDR3 size: 13 residues. Germline assignment: CDR1 SGHAT and CDR2 FQNNGV. The CDR3 sequence is CASSRNRTGGYTF. Written as DNA, the CDR3 is TGTGCCAGCAGCCGAAATCGTACTGGTGGCTACACCTTC.

The chain has TRBV3-1 (or the pseudogene TRBV3-2) and TRBJ1-1; no clear D. Germline CDR1 reads LGHDT; CDR2 reads YNNKEL (reference sequence). Trimming pared 7 bases from V and 1 base from J, leaving 16 bases between. The CDR3 has 15 residues. The chain's CDR3 is CASTPVHLSNTEAFF. CDR3 nucleotides: TGTGCCAGCACACCGGTCCATCTCTCGAACACTGAAGCTTTCTTT.

V gene TRBV28 combines with J gene TRBJ1-5, with 9 nucleotides matching TRBD1. Germline V gene lookup returns CDR1 MDHEN and CDR2 SYDVKM. J gave up 6 bases and V 5 bases, and 11 bases lay outside the gene matches. The CDR3 is made up of 16 amino acids. The CDR3 DNA sequence: TGTGCCAGCAGTATAGGCGGACAGGGGAGAGGTCAGCCCCAGCATTTT. The encoded protein is CASSIGGQGRGQPQHF.

This chain connects TRBV7-2 to TRBJ1-2, with D uncertain. V lost 4 bases and J lost 4, with 10 bases in between. CDR1 and CDR2 (germline): SGHTA, FQGNSA. The CDR3 sequence is 13 residues long. The DNA for the CDR3 is TGTGCCAGCAGCTCGGGGTCAATCTATGGCTACACCTTC. It is translated as CASSSGSIYGYTF.

This chain uses TRBV18 with TRBJ2-1; TRBD1 matches at 10 bases. Germline trimming cut 7 bases from V and 4 bases from J; bases unmatched to any gene: 7. CDR3 size: 15 residues. Germline CDR1 is KGHSH and CDR2 is LQKENI. CDR3 in amino acids: CASLTGTGAYNEQFF. The CDR3 DNA sequence: TGTGCCAGCTTAACCGGGACAGGGGCTTACAATGAGCAGTTCTTC.

V and J are TRBV6-2 or TRBV6-3 and TRBJ2-1; no firm D call. With 4 bases removed from V and 8 bases from J, the gap between germline ends came to 9 bases. Germline CDR1 MNHEY, CDR2 SVGEGT. The CDR3 extends over 12 amino acids. In DNA, the CDR3 is TGTGCCAGCAGTTCCGGTTTCGATGAGCAGTTCTTC. Translation gives CASSSGFDEQFF.

J is TRBJ2-3 and V is TRBV7-2, with no clear D. CDR3 length: 14 residues. Trimming cost V 4 bases and J 2 bases, with 10 bases left between them. Germline assignment: CDR1 SGHTA and CDR2 FQGNSA. CDR3 sequence reads: CASSYWASTDTQYF. CDR3 DNA: TGTGCCAGCAGCTACTGGGCCTCCACAGATACGCAGTATTTT. Full variable domain (missing parts from reference TRBV7-2 and TRBJ2-3): GAGVSQSPSNKVTEKGKDVELRCDPISGHTALYWYRQSLGQGLEFLIYFQGNSAPDKSGLPSDRFSAERTGGSVSTLTIQRTQQEDSAVYLCASSYWASTDTQYFGPGTRLTVL.

The genes are TRBV13 and TRBJ1-4; 9 bases are a match to TRBD1. After removal of 1 base from V and 8 bases from J, the junction contained 11 bases not matched to a gene. Per the germline V gene, CDR1 is PRHDT and CDR2 is FYEKMQ (reference sequence). The CDR3 runs to 17 residues. CDR3 in DNA: TGTGCCAGCAGCTTAGCTAGCCAGGGACAGGGAAGCGAAAAACTGTTTTTT. It codes for CASSLASQGQGSEKLFF.

This clone was seen only a few times. The chain employs TRBV5-4 and TRBJ1-4; D unclear. V was shortened by 0 bases and J by 7 bases, with 16 bases between the two germline ends. CDR1 is SGHNT and CDR2 is YYREEE in the germline V gene (reference sequence). The CDR3 has 16 amino acids. CDR3 region: CASSLAGGGLSEKLFF. CDR3 DNA sequence: TGTGCCAGCAGCTTGGCCGGTGGAGGGCTAAGTGAAAAACTGTTTTTT.

The chain employs TRBV9 and TRBJ2-5; TRBD2 is a possible D gene (8 bases). From germline, CDR1 is SGDLS and CDR2 YYNGEE. V lost 0 bases and J 5 bases, leaving 17 bases between the germline ends. CDR3 length: 16 residues. CDR3: CASSVAGGGTAETQYF. CDR3 coding DNA: TGTGCCAGCAGCGTAGCGGGAGGGGGCACCGCCGAGACCCAGTACTTC.

V and J are TRBV7-6 and TRBJ2-1; TRBD1 aligns across 9 bases. V was clipped by 4 bases and J by 4 bases; unmatched bases: 8. Germline CDR1 is SGHVS and CDR2 is FNYEAQ. This CDR3 has 16 residues. CDR3 amino acids: CASSSSPGQGYNEQFF. CDR3 DNA sequence: TGTGCCAGCAGCTCTAGTCCGGGACAGGGATACAATGAGCAGTTCTTC.

V and J are TRBV30 and TRBJ1-1, with TRBD1 matching over 8 bases. The germline V gene encodes CDR1 GTSNPN and CDR2 SVGIG (reference sequence). The CDR3 is 16 amino acids. Germline trimming cut 0 bases from V and 8 bases from J; bases unmatched to any gene: 14. CDR3 nucleotide sequence: TGTGCCTGGAGTGTACGACAGGGGCAGGGAGGGGTGGAAGCTTTCTTT. Its translation: CAWSVRQGQGGVEAFF.

This clone was counted once. J is TRBJ2-1 and V is TRBV25-1; 7 bases map to TRBD1. Germline V gives CDR1 MGHDK, CDR2 SYGVNS. After removal of 1 base from V and 7 bases from J, the junction contained 4 bases not matched to a gene. The CDR3 length is 14 residues. The CDR3 protein is CASSESGQMNEQFF. DNA of the CDR3: TGTGCCAGCAGTGAATCGGGACAGATGAATGAGCAGTTCTTC.

The chain links TRBV12-3 or TRBV12-4 to TRBJ1-1, with 7 bases matching TRBD1. This CDR3 is built from 13 residues. After removal of 6 bases from V and 7 bases from J, the junction contained 8 bases not matched to a gene. The CDR3 sequence: CASRKQGEGEAFF. The CDR3 nucleotides are TGTGCCAGCAGAAAGCAGGGGGAAGGTGAAGCTTTCTTT.

This rearrangement joins TRBV3-1 (or the pseudogene TRBV3-2) to TRBJ2-1; the D gene is possibly TRBD2 (5 bases). The CDR3 is made up of 14 amino acids. The germline V gene encodes CDR1 LGHDT and CDR2 YNNKEL (reference sequence). V gave up 3 bases and J gave up 8 bases, with 14 bases separating them. The CDR3 DNA reads TGTGCCAGCAGCCACCGGACTCCTGGGGATGAGCAGTTCTTC. Protein product: CASSHRTPGDEQFF.

The V call is TRBV2, the J call TRBJ2-7, with TRBD2 matching over 9 bases. The trim removed 2 bases at V and 0 bases at J, leaving 2 bases unmatched. The germline gives CDR1 SNHLY, CDR2 FYNNEI. The CDR3 runs 15 residues. CDR3 in amino acids: CASSEFSGSSYEQYF. The CDR3, as DNA: TGTGCCAGCAGTGAATTTAGCGGGAGCTCCTACGAGCAGTACTTC.

The J gene is TRBJ2-1, the V gene TRBV6-2 or TRBV6-3, with 7 bases identical to TRBD1. CDR3 length: 14 amino acids. The J segment lost 7 bases and the V segment lost 3 bases, leaving 6 bases of the junction unmatched. Germline CDR1 reads MNHEY; CDR2 reads SVGEGT. The CDR3 sequence: CASSYDRVVNEQFF. The CDR3 DNA follows: TGTGCCAGCAGTTATGACAGGGTAGTAAATGAGCAGTTCTTC.

About this clone itself: The identical CDR3 is also encoded by other nucleotide sequences in the sample. Here the CDR3 reads CASSLSAGGYEQYF. DNA for the CDR3: TGTGCCAGCAGTTTAAGTGCAGGAGGCTACGAGCAGTACTTC. The chain carries TRBV27 and TRBJ2-7, with a weak D call TRBD2 (5 bases). This CDR3 spans 14 amino acids. Per the germline V gene, CDR1 is MNHEY and CDR2 is SMNVEV (reference sequence). V was clipped by 2 bases and J by 3 bases, with 11 bases between them.

The chain joins TRBV7-2 to TRBJ1-2; no clear D. CDR3 size: 11 residues. The V and J ends lost 4 bases and 4 bases respectively, with 4 bases between them. Per the germline V gene, CDR1 is SGHTA and CDR2 is FQGNSA. The CDR3 DNA follows: TGTGCCAGCAGCTCGGGCTATGGCTACACCTTC. Protein product: CASSSGYGYTF.

This rearrangement joins TRBV6-2 or TRBV6-3 to TRBJ2-5; D is possibly TRBD1 (6 bases). This CDR3 is 14 amino acids long. V was cut by 3 bases and J by 3 bases, with 11 bases left in between. CDR1 and CDR2 from the germline V gene are MNHEY and SVGEGT. The CDR3 DNA sequence: TGTGCCAGCAGTTATGGACAGATAGAAGAGACCCAGTACTTC. Amino acid sequence: CASSYGQIEETQYF.

A single count supports this clone. The chain couples TRBV5-1 to TRBJ2-2; 8 bases are shared with TRBD2. V was pared by 6 bases and J by 4 bases, with 5 bases of the junction left unmatched. The CDR3 has 14 residues. CDR1 is SGHRS and CDR2 is YFSETQ in the germline V gene. This chain's CDR3 is CASTQREGTGELFF. DNA of the CDR3: TGCGCCAGCACACAACGGGAGGGCACCGGGGAGCTGTTTTTT.

The rearrangement links TRBV7-3 to TRBJ2-2, with a possible D match to TRBD2 (5 bases). CDR1 SGHTA and CDR2 FQGTGA come from the germline V gene. CDR3 size: 17 residues. The germline V and J ends were trimmed by 2 bases and 3 bases, with 16 bases remaining between them. The CDR3 DNA follows: TGTGCCAGCAGCTTATATACTAGTGGTCAGTACACCGGGGAGCTGTTTTTT. This codes for CASSLYTSGQYTGELFF.